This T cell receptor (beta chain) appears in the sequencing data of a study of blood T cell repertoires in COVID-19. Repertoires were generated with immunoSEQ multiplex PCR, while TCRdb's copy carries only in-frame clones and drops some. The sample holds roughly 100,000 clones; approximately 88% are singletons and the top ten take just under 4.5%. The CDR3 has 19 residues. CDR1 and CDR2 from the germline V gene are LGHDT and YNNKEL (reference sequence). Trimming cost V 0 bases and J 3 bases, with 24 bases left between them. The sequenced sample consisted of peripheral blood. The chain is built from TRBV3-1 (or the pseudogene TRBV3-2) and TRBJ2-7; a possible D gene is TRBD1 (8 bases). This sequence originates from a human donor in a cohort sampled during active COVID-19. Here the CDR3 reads CASSQEGGYSRDRYYEQYF. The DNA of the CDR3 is TGTGCCAGCAGCCAAGAGGGGGGGTATTCCCGGGACAGGTACTACGAGCAGTACTTC.